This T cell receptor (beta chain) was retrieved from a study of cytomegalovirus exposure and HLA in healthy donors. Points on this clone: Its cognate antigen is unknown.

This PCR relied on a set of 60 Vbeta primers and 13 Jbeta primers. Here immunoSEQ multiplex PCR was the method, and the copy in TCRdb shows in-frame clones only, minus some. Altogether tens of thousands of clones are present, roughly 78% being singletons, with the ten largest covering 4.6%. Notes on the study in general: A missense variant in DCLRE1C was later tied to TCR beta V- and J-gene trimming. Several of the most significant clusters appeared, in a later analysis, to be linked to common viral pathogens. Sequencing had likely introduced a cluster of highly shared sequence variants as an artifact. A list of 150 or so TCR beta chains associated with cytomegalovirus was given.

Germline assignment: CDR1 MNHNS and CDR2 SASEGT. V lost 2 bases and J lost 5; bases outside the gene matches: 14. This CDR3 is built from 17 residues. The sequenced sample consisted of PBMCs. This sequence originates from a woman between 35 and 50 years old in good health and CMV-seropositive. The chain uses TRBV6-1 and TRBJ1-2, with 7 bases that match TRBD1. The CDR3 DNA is TGTGCCAGCAGTGAAATCCGGGCCCGACAGGGTGGATATGGCTACACCTTC. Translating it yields CASSEIRARQGGYGYTF.